A single sample is the source of the 3 T cell receptor beta chains below, sequenced in a study of Ad26.COV2.S vaccination and SARS-CoV-2 variants. The treatment was: roughly 19 received Ad26.COV2.S at low or high dose, single or two shots; roughly five received placebo; per-sample allocation not given. Samples came from day 63 after the first vaccine or placebo injection. The method was immunoSEQ multiplex PCR; TCRdb's version includes in-frame clones alone and lacks a portion of them. The table lists around 300,000 clones, roughly 90% of them singletons. Sequenced here: peripheral blood, sampled in a trial of Ad26.COV2.S vaccine versus placebo. The receptors derive from a person between 18 and 65 years old who received the Ad26.COV2.S COVID-19 vaccine or a placebo.

Only a few counts were recorded for this clone. The rearrangement links TRBV3-1 (or the pseudogene TRBV3-2) to TRBJ1-5, with no clear D. Per the germline V gene, CDR1 is LGHDT and CDR2 is YNNKEL (reference sequence). The CDR3 totals 15 residues. Between the trimmed V and J ends, which lost 2 bases and 7 bases, there was a span of 15 bases. The CDR3 region is CASSQSRNPVQPQHF. CDR3 DNA sequence: TGTGCCAGCAGCCAATCCCGAAACCCAGTACAGCCCCAGCATTTT.

V usage is TRBV10-3 and J usage is TRBJ2-3; D unclear. The V gene lost 3 bases and the J gene lost 6 bases, with 16 bases spanning the gap. Germline V gene sequence: CDR1 ENHRY, CDR2 SYGVKD. There are 15 residues in the CDR3. In nucleotides, the CDR3 is TGTGCCATCAGTGAAAACGGGCTCTCCGGGGATACGCAGTATTTT. Translated, it gives CAISENGLSGDTQYF.

DNA for the CDR3: TGTGCCATCAGTGAGTCAGAGAACACTGAAGCTTTCTTT. Its protein is CAISESENTEAFF. This chain connects TRBV10-3 to TRBJ1-1; D is unclear. The CDR3 contains 13 residues. Trimming left V 0 bases short and J 1 base short, with 3 bases between. The germline CDR1 and CDR2 sequences are ENHRY and SYGVKD.